Detailed here is one T cell receptor beta chain. The clone's antigen remains unknown. No per-base quality is available; no much larger clone lies one base away. This sample was included in a study of CD8+ T cells in alopecia areata (dated by TCRdb to 2017 to 2018). Study-level background: Treated patients were enrolled in an open-label pilot trial of oral tofacitinib, 5 to 10 mg twice daily, for moderate-to-severe alopecia areata. Tofacitinib was administered for 6 to 18 months, and 6 months of follow-up off drug were then conducted to assess delayed response and recurrence. For the treated patients, the SALT score, which quantifies what percentage of scalp surface area is affected, served as the measure of disease severity. High-throughput TCRbeta sequencing was used to examine T cell clonal expansion in alopecia areata in both the C3H/HeJ mouse model and human patients. Human TCRbeta sequencing covered scalp tissue and sorted CD4+ and CD8+ peripheral blood T cells from patchy and totalis/universalis alopecia areata patients and healthy controls. Biopsies were taken from tofacitinib-treated patients at baseline and at 4 and 24 weeks of treatment, and a later scalp biopsy was taken in several of the tofacitinib-treated patients. Scalp clonality was compared among normal scalp (n=4), patchy alopecia areata scalp (n=8), and alopecia totalis/universalis scalp (n=8). RNA was obtained with the PAXgene miRNA kit for fixed scalp, the miRNeasy kit for PBMCs, and the RNeasy kit for mouse skin. TCRbeta CDR3 regions were amplified by immunoSEQ multiplex PCR using 35 Vbeta forward and 13 Jbeta reverse primers. What the research found in general, with its limitations: Many expanded lesional clones persisted in scalp and blood during tofacitinib treatment, which may partly explain relapse after stopping treatment. Compared with normal scalp, lesional scalp had higher clonality and more expanded CD8+ clones, particularly in alopecia totalis/universalis, a pattern that suggests antigenic drive. Scalp clonality and the number of expanded CD8+ clones among the top 100 scalp clones were significantly decreased by tofacitinib. Resident alphabeta T cells in normal human skin are also sequenced, complicating scalp TCR repertoire analysis, unlike mouse skin dominated by gammadelta T cells. Because the treated cohort was small and included a single nonresponder, larger studies are needed to assess links between baseline CD8+ expansion and response. Shared TCR sequences between patients were less evident than in mice, which may be partly attributable to HLA diversity in the patient population.

The CDR3, cysteine through phenylalanine, is 15 amino acids long. Only the CDR3 portion is preserved as DNA: 45 bases, with reading frame beginning at the first base. In the germline V gene, CDR1 corresponds to SGDLS and CDR2 to YYNGEE. From V the trimming removes 2 bases and from J it removes 5 bases, while the gene matches leave 6 bases of the junction unaccounted for. Library preparation used the immunoSEQ multiplex PCR assay. RNA was extracted from all samples and reverse transcribed into cDNA, which served as template for TCR sequencing. First-strand cDNA was synthesized using SuperScript III with a 2:1 mix of oligo-dT and random hexamers. A synthetic immune receptor repertoire was used to assess amplification bias, and residual bias was removed computationally. Under the source paper's analysis protocol: Raw reads were preprocessed to remove errors, and CDR3 was defined by IMGT conventions from the conserved cysteine to phenylalanine. To get clonality, Shannon entropy was normalized by log2 of the number of productive unique TCRs and the result was subtracted from 1. Scalp TCRbeta sequences were cross-referenced with sorted blood CD4 and CD8 repertoires so that the CD4 or CD8 identity of scalp clones could be inferred. TCRdb provides this immuneACCESS table in a form limited to in-frame rearrangements. Some clones are lacking; in checked studies, under half of them reflect an unresolved V gene, and why the rest are absent is not known. V and J calls and clone size are as listed in that table; D and trimming were resolved from the DNA. The sample table records about 190,000 clones; 45% to 75% of these occur just once. Jointly, the top ten make up about 0.69% of the sample.

Taken with the paper, the label for time point translates to: around 28 days on oral tofacitinib. The sample's treatment or condition label, decoded: oral pan-JAK inhibitor, 5-10 mg twice daily. Peripheral blood and lesional scalp punch biopsies were obtained from patients with alopecia areata. PBMCs were separated by density centrifugation and stained for CD3, CD4 and CD8, after which CD4+ and CD8+ T cells were sorted on a FACSAria. Sequences were derived from CD4+ T cells sorted from blood, sampled at week 4, from a patient treated with tofacitinib. The sequence links TRBV9 to TRBJ1-1, with 10 bases aligning to TRBD1. This sequence originates from a human donor with alopecia areata. The DNA sequence is given as TGTGCCAGCAGCGTCCCCGGGACAGGGGTGACTGAAGCTTTCTTT. This is translated as CASSVPGTGVTEAFF.